This T cell receptor beta chain was found in a study of blood T cell repertoires in COVID-19. Study overall: T cells, B-cell-depleted T cells, or PBMCs provided the cDNA or gDNA that served as material.

This clone occurred once. This table comes from immunoSEQ multiplex PCR, and its TCRdb copy is limited to in-frame clones, with some not included. The sample holds more than 50,000 clones; 82% are singletons and the top ten take over 10%. CDR3 length equals 15 residues. V was cut by 4 bases and J by 0 bases, with 9 bases left in between. The V gene's germline CDR1 is KGHDR and CDR2 SFDVKD. Sequencing input: peripheral blood. The receptor comes from a human donor in a cohort sampled during active COVID-19. The V call is TRBV24-1, the J call TRBJ1-5; D is undetermined. CDR3 sequence: CATSEAGGSNQPQHF. The CDR3 DNA reads as TGTGCCACCAGTGAGGCGGGAGGTAGCAATCAGCCCCAGCATTTT.